Listed below are T cell receptor beta chains from one sample, sequenced in a study of CD8 T cells in ankylosing spondylitis. TCRdb re-called the 5' RACE reads with MiXCR, one entry per CDR3 protein. Of hundreds of thousands of distinct CDR3 sequences listed, around 11% are singletons. The specimen was blood, either unsorted or a sorted T cell fraction (not recorded which). The receptors derive from a male donor with ankylosing spondylitis. The CDR3 runs from the conserved cysteine through the conserved F or W.

TRBJ1-1 TRBV5-1 CASSRPGVNTEAFF
TRBJ1-2 TRBV28 CASSLFRNYGYTF
TRBJ1-4 TRBV6-5 CASSYSVGGSGKLFF
TRBJ2-1 TRBV11-2 CASSLVGRGHPKFF
TRBJ1-4 TRBV4-3 CASSQGDRSEKLFF
TRBJ2-1 TRBV20-1 CSARGELAGSRPFF
TRBJ1-1 TRBV4-3 CASSQVNRATEAFF
TRBJ2-7 TRBV6-2/TRBV6-3 CASSWGGPEGRIYEQYF
TRBJ2-4 TRBV29-1 CSVEDQLAKNIQYF
TRBJ2-2 TRBV7-2 CASSLAEGANTGELFF
TRBJ1-2 TRBV12-3/TRBV12-4 CASSLRMGGTYGYTF
TRBJ2-7 TRBV19 CATSTGRLYEQYF
TRBJ1-1 TRBV12-3/TRBV12-4 CASSFTTGNTEAFF
TRBJ2-1 TRBV20-1 CSQGGLGSNEQFF
TRBJ2-1 TRBV20-1 CSAPPQHWEQFF
TRBJ1-5 TRBV12-5 CASAFGEVGNQPQHF
TRBJ2-3 TRBV20-1 CSAVFSDTQYF
TRBJ2-7 TRBV10-3 CAIKKLAGSYEQYF
TRBJ2-7 TRBV7-2 CASSRPGGEWGEQYF
TRBJ2-3 TRBV7-2 CASSLEALLTDTQYF
TRBJ2-1 TRBV24-1 CATSDLAVQFF
TRBJ2-3 TRBV20-1 CSASQLHTQYF
TRBJ1-4 TRBV29-1 CSVAGTVNEKLFF
TRBJ1-1 TRBV6-5 CASSYHIQGFTEAFF
TRBJ1-1 TRBV12-3/TRBV12-4 CASSFGGNSLNTEAFF
TRBJ2-1 TRBV24-1 CATSDYQWMDEQFF
TRBJ2-7 TRBV6-2/TRBV6-3 CASSITFAYEQYF
TRBJ1-5 TRBV2 CASRRTGGNQPQHF
TRBJ2-1 TRBV6-2/TRBV6-3 CASSYPTGGEWFF
TRBJ2-7 TRBV20-1 CSARGDRGQYEQYF
TRBJ2-5 TRBV15 CATSRDPGGEETQYF
TRBJ2-3 TRBV6-2/TRBV6-3 CASSFRGLVPFTDTQYF
TRBJ2-1 TRBV29-1 CSVPGGHGEQFF
TRBJ2-1 TRBV20-1 CSARAPSGGASYNEQFF
TRBJ2-7 TRBV12-3/TRBV12-4 CASSKQGRGSYEQYF
TRBJ2-1 TRBV27 CASSFQPPGTSGNNEQFF
TRBJ1-5 TRBV7-8 CASGASSNQPQHF
TRBJ1-5 TRBV28 CASSLRQADQPQHF
TRBJ1-1 TRBV7-2 CASSLAGYEAFF
TRBJ2-5 TRBV7-2 CASSLEGQVRRETQYF
TRBJ1-1 TRBV6-2/TRBV6-3 CASRDRMNTEAFF
TRBJ2-5 TRBV11-2 CASSLGGSGRRETQYF
TRBJ1-5 TRBV18 CASSLPGRNQPQHF
TRBJ2-1 TRBV7-3 CASSAGLAGTYNEQFF
TRBJ1-4 TRBV20-1 CSRKLMGNEKLFF